The entry below gives a single TCR beta chain sequence along with its context. The antigen is undetermined. Sequenced by immunoSEQ multiplex PCR; TCRdb stores in-frame clones only, minus some. The sample includes 90,000 or so clones, approximately 90% seen only once; the top ten take 15% to 20%. This sample is part of a study of T cell responses to AZD1222 COVID-19 vaccine. Study results and limitations: Sampling that yielded the repertoires occurred only after the peak T cell response.

Trimming removed 2 bases from V and 3 bases from J, with 15 bases in between. This CDR3 is built from 16 residues. Per the germline V gene, CDR1 is KGHSH and CDR2 is LQKENI. J is TRBJ2-3 and V is TRBV18; D may be TRBD1 (7 bases). The starting material was peripheral blood, obtained on day 0 of AZD1222 vaccination. The TCR was taken from an adult in good health. CDR3 residues: CASSPSGAGGTDTQYF. CDR3 bases: TGTGCCAGCTCACCATCGGGGGCAGGGGGAACAGATACGCAGTATTTT.